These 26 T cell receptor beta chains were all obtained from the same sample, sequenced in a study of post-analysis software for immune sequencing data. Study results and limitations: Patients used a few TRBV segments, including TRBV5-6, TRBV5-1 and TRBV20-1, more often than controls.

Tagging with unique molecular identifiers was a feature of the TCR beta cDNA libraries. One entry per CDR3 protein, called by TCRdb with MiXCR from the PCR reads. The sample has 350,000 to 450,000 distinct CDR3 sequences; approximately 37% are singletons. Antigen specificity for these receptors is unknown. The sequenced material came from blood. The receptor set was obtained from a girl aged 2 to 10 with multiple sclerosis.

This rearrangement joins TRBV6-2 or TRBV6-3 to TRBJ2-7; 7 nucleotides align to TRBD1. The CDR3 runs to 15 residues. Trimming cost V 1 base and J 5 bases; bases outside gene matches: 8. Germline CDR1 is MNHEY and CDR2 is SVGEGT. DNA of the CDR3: TGTGCCAGCAGTTACTACCGGGACAGAACGGACGAGCAGTACTTC. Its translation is CASSYYRDRTDEQYF.

CDR3 DNA sequence: TGCAGTGCTTCAGGGGTAGACGACAAGCAAGAGCAGTACTTC. Residues: CSASGVDDKQEQYF. The chain links TRBV20-1 to TRBJ2-5, with D maybe TRBD1 (6 bases). The CDR3 runs to 14 residues. Germline CDR1 and CDR2: DFQATT and SNEGSKA (reference sequence). V dropped 5 bases and J dropped 11 bases, with 24 bases sitting between them.

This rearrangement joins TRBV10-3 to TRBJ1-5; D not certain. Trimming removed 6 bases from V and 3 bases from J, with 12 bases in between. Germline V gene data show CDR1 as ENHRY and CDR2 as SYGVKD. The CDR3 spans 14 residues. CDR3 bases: TGTGCCATCAGGGCCGCCGATGACAATCAGCCCCAGCATTTT. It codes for CAIRAADDNQPQHF.

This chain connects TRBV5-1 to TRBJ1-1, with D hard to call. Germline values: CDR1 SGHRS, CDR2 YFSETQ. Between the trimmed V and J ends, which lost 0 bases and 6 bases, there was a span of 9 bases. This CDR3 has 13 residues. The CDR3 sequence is CASSLDGDSEAFF. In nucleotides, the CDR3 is TGCGCCAGCAGCTTGGACGGCGATTCTGAAGCTTTCTTT.

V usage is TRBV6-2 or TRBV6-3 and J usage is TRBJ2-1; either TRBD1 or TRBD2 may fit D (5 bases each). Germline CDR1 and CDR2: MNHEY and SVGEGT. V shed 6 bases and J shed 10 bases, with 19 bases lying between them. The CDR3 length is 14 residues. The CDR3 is CASSDVGEWLEQFF. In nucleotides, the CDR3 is TGTGCCAGCAGCGATGTGGGGGAGTGGTTGGAGCAGTTCTTC.

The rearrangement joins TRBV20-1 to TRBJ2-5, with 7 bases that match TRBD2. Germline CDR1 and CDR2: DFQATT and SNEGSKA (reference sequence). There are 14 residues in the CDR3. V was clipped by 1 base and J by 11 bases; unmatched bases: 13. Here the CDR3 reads CSARGRESYNEQYF. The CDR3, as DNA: TGCAGTGCTAGAGGGCGGGAGTCCTACAATGAGCAGTACTTC.

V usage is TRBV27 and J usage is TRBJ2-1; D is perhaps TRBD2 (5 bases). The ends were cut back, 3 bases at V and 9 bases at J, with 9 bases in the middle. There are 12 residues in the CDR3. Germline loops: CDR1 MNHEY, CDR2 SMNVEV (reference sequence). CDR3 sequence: CASSFRGSEQFF. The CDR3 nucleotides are TGTGCCAGCAGTTTTCGAGGGAGTGAGCAGTTCTTC.

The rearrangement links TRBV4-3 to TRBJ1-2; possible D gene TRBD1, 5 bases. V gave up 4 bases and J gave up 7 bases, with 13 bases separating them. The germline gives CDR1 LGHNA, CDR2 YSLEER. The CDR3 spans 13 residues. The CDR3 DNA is TGCGCCAGCAGCCCTGAGAGGGGCTCTGGCTACACCTTC. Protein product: CASSPERGSGYTF.

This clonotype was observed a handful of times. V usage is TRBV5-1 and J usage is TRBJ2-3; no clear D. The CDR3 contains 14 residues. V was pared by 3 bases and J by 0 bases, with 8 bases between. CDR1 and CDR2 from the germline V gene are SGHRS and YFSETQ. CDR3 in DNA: TGCGCCAGCAGCTACACCGCGAGCACAGATACGCAGTATTTT. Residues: CASSYTASTDTQYF. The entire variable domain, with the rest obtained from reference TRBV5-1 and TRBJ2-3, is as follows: KAGVTQTPRYLIKTRGQQVTLSCSPISGHRSVSWYQQTPGQGLQFLFEYFSETQRNKGNFPGRFSGRQFSNSRSEMNVSTLELGDSALYLCASSYTASTDTQYFGPGTRLTVL.

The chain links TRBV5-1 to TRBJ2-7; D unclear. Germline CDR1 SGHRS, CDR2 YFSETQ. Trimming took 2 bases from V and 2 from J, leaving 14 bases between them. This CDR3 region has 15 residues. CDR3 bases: TGCGCCAGCAGCTTCAGTCCGATCGCTCCCTACGAGCAGTACTTC. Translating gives CASSFSPIAPYEQYF. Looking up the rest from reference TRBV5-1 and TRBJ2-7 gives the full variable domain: KAGVTQTPRYLIKTRGQQVTLSCSPISGHRSVSWYQQTPGQGLQFLFEYFSETQRNKGNFPGRFSGRQFSNSRSEMNVSTLELGDSALYLCASSFSPIAPYEQYFGPGTRLTVT.

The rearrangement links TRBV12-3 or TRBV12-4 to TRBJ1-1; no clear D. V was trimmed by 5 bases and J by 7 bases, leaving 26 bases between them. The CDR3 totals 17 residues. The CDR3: CASSPSNFRGLSDEAFF. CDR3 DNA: TGTGCCAGCAGTCCGTCTAATTTTCGTGGCCTATCTGATGAAGCTTTCTTT.

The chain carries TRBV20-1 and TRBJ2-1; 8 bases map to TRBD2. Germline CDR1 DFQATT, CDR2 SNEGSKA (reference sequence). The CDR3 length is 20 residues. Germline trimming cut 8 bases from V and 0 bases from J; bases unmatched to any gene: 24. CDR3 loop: CSTDPRMPSLAGTSYNEQFF. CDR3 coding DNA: TGCAGTACTGATCCCCGGATGCCCTCCTTAGCGGGAACCTCCTACAATGAGCAGTTCTTC.

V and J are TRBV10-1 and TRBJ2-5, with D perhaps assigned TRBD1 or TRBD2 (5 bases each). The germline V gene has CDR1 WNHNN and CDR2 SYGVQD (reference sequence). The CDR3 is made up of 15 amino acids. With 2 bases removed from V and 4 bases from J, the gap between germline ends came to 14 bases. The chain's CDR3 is CASSENRAGTETQYF. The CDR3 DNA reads TGCGCCAGCAGTGAGAATCGGGCAGGGACAGAGACCCAGTACTTC.

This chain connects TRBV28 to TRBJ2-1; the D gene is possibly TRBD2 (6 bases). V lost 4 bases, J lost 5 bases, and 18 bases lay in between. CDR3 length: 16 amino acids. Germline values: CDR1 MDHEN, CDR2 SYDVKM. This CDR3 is CASSSGGSGSNNEQFF. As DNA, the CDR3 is TGTGCCAGCAGTTCCGGTGGTAGCGGCAGTAACAATGAGCAGTTCTTC.

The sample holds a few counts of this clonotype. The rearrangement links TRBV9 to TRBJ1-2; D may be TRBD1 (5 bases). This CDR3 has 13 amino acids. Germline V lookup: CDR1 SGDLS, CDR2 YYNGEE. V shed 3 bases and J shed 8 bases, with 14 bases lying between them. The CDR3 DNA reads TGTGCCAGCAGCGCGCCCTCAGGGTCCGGCTACACCTTC. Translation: CASSAPSGSGYTF.

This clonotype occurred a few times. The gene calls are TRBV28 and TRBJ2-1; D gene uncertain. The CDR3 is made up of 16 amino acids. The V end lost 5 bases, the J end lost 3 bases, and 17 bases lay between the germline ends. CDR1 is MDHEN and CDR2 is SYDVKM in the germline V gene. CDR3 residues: CASSPDLGPVYNEQFF. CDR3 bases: TGTGCCAGCAGTCCCGACCTCGGCCCTGTCTACAATGAGCAGTTCTTC. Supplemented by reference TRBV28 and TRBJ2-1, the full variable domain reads DVKVTQSSRYLVKRTGEKVFLECVQDMDHENMFWYRQDPGLGLRLIYFSYDVKMKEKGDIPEGYSVSREKKERFSLILESASTNQTSMYLCASSPDLGPVYNEQFFGPGTRLTVL.

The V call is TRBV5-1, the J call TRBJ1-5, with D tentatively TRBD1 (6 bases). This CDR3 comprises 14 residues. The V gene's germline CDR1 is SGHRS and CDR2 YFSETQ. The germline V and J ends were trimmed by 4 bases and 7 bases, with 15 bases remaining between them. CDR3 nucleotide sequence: TGCGCCAGCAGCCCGGACAGTGAGGTCCAGCCCCAGCATTTT. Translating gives CASSPDSEVQPQHF.

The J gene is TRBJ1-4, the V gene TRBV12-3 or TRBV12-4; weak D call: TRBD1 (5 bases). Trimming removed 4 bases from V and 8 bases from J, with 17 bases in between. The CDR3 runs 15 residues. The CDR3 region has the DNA TGTGCCAGCAGTTCCCTCGGTCTAGGGGAGGAAAAACTGTTTTTT. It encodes CASSSLGLGEEKLFF.

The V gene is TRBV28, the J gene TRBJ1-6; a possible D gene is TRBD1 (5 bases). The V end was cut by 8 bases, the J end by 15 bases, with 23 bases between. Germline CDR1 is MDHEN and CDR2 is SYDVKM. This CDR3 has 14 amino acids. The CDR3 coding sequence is TGTGCCAGCTCCCCCCGCGCGCAGGGAAATATCCTCCACTTT. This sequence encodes CASSPRAQGNILHF. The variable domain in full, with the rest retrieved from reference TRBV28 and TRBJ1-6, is DVKVTQSSRYLVKRTGEKVFLECVQDMDHENMFWYRQDPGLGLRLIYFSYDVKMKEKGDIPEGYSVSREKKERFSLILESASTNQTSMYLCASSPRAQGNILHFGNGTRLTVT.

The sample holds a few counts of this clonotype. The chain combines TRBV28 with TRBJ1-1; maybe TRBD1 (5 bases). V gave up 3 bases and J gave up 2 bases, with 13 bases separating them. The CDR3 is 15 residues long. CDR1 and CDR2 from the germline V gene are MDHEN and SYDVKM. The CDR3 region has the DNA TGTGCCAGCAGTTTGTCGACAGCCATTAACACTGAAGCTTTCTTT. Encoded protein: CASSLSTAINTEAFF.

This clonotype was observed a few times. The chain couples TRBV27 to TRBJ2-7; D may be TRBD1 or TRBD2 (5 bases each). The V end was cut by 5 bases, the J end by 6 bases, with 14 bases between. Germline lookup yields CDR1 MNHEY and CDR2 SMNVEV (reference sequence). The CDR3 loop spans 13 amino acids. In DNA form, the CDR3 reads TGTGCCAGCAGTACCCCCGAGGGGATCGAGCAGTACTTC. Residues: CASSTPEGIEQYF.

In DNA, the CDR3 is TGCAGTGCTAGAGGCCGTAGCGGGAGGGCCTACAATGAGCAGTTCTTC. The encoded protein is CSARGRSGRAYNEQFF. The genes are TRBV20-1 and TRBJ2-1; 11 nucleotides agree with TRBD2. The J segment lost 2 bases and the V segment lost 1 base, leaving 4 bases of the junction unmatched. The CDR3 runs to 16 residues. Germline CDR1 reads DFQATT; CDR2 reads SNEGSKA (reference sequence).

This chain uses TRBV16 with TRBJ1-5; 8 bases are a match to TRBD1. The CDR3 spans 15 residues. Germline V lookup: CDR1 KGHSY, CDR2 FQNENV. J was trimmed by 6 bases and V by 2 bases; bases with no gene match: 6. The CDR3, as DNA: TGTGCCAGCAGCCAACTGACAGGGGACGGTCAGCCCCAGCATTTT. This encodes CASSQLTGDGQPQHF.

In DNA, the CDR3 is TGTGCCAGCAGTTTGTCTAGCGGGACGACAGATACGCAGTATTTT. It is translated as CASSLSSGTTDTQYF. The chain carries TRBV28 and TRBJ2-3, with 9 bases matching TRBD2. Unmatched junction bases numbered 4, after V lost 3 bases and J lost 3 bases. The CDR3 extends over 15 amino acids. Germline values: CDR1 MDHEN, CDR2 SYDVKM.

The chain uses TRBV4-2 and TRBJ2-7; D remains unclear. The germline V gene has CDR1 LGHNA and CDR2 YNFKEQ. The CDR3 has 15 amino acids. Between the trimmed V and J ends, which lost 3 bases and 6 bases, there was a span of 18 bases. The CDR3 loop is CASSHPGPIPGEQYF. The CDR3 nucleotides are TGTGCCAGCAGCCACCCGGGCCCAATTCCAGGCGAGCAGTACTTC.

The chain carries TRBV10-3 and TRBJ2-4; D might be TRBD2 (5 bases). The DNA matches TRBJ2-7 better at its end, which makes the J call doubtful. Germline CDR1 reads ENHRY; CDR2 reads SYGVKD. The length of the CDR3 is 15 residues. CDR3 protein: CAISEAQYGTYEQYF. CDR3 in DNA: TGTGCCATCAGTGAGGCACAGTACGGGACCTACGAGCAGTACTTC.